These T cell receptor beta chains were read from a single sample in a study of shared clonotypes between healthy human individuals. The assay was immunoSEQ multiplex PCR, and TCRdb's table has in-frame clones only and misses some. This table has 2,500,000 or so clones, more than 85% appearing once. What was sequenced was naive CD4+ T cells from PBMCs. These receptors were obtained from a man aged 18 to 35 in good health. Some clones in this sample may be carry-over from other donors' samples. The CDR3 runs from the conserved cysteine through the conserved F or W. D genes are given only for firm matches. Size is omitted from some rows. Given values are once, few, many or a class for expanded clones.

>TRBV7-2|TRBJ2-5|NA|NA
CASSWADGAGGRQTQYF
TGTGCCAGCAGCTGGGCGGACGGTGCCGGTGGTAGGCAGACCCAGTACTTC
>TRBV7-2|TRBJ2-3|NA|TRBD2
CASSRLAGSHTDTQYF
TGTGCCAGCAGTAGACTAGCGGGATCCCACACAGATACGCAGTATTTT
>TRBV5-6|TRBJ1-1|NA|NA
CASSPGRMNTEAFF
TGTGCCAGCAGCCCAGGGAGGATGAACACTGAAGCTTTCTTT
>TRBV27|TRBJ2-7|NA|NA
CASSLYRGMVVEQYF
TGTGCCAGCAGTTTATATCGCGGGATGGTGGTCGAGCAGTACTTC
>TRBV2|TRBJ2-3|NA|NA
CASSVVRGEDTQYF
TGTGCCAGCAGTGTGGTCAGGGGTGAAGATACGCAGTATTTT
>TRBV4-3|TRBJ1-1|NA|TRBD1
CASSQDSTGRNTEAFF
TGCGCCAGCAGCCAAGATTCGACAGGGCGAAACACTGAAGCTTTCTTT
>TRBV18|TRBJ2-5|NA|TRBD1
CASSPSTGTGQETQYF
TGTGCCAGCTCACCGTCCACCGGGACAGGGCAAGAGACCCAGTACTTC
>TRBV28|TRBJ2-1|NA|NA
CASSSPGENNEQFF
TGTGCCAGCAGCTCCCCGGGGGAAAACAATGAGCAGTTCTTC
>TRBV11-2|TRBJ2-5|NA|NA
CASQRPQETQYF
TGTGCCAGCCAGAGGCCCCAAGAGACCCAGTACTTC
>TRBV10-1|TRBJ2-3|NA|TRBD2
CASSQGLAGTDTQYF
TGCGCCAGCAGCCAAGGACTAGCGGGCACAGATACGCAGTATTTT
>TRBV23-1|TRBJ1-4|NA|NA
CASSHQRDTNTNEKLFF
TGCGCCAGCAGTCACCAGCGGGACACTAACACAAATGAAAAACTGTTTTTT
>TRBV5-1|TRBJ2-7|NA|NA
CASSLVSPSDEQYF
TGCGCCAGCAGCTTGGTTAGCCCTAGCGACGAGCAGTACTTC
>TRBV5-1|TRBJ2-2|NA|NA
CASSRRETGTGELFF
TGCGCCAGCAGTCGCCGGGAAACAGGCACCGGGGAGCTGTTTTTT
>TRBV5-1|TRBJ2-1|NA|NA
CASSFVYNEQFF
TGCGCCAGCAGCTTTGTCTACAATGAGCAGTTCTTC
>TRBV28|TRBJ2-6|NA|NA
CASSRPGTVGANVLTF
TGTGCCAGCAGCCGGCCCGGGACGGTCGGGGCCAACGTCCTGACTTTC
>TRBV5-1|TRBJ1-4|NA|NA
CASSDGGTNEKLFF
TGCGCCAGCAGCGACGGAGGAACTAATGAAAAACTGTTTTTT
>TRBV4-1|TRBJ2-7|NA|NA
CASSQTGSYEQYF
TGCGCCAGCAGCCAAACAGGGTCCTACGAGCAGTACTTC
>TRBV27|TRBJ1-2|NA|NA
CASSLTQVSGYTF
TGTGCCAGCAGTCTTACCCAAGTTTCTGGCTACACCTTC
>TRBV15|TRBJ2-7|NA|TRBD1
CATSSLRTGGYEQYF
TGTGCCACCAGCAGTCTTCGGACAGGGGGCTACGAGCAGTACTTC
>TRBV6-5|TRBJ2-1|NA|NA
CASSYSSSIIYNEQFF
TGTGCCAGCAGTTACTCTAGTTCTATCATCTACAATGAGCAGTTCTTC
>TRBV4-3|TRBJ2-1|NA|TRBD2
CASSQAPQLAGVGGGNEQFF
TGCGCCAGCAGCCAAGCCCCACAACTAGCGGGGGTTGGAGGGGGCAATGAGCAGTTCTTC
>TRBV5-4|TRBJ2-1|once|TRBD1
CASRATGVSYNEQFF
TGTGCCAGCAGGGCGACAGGGGTGTCCTACAATGAGCAGTTCTTC